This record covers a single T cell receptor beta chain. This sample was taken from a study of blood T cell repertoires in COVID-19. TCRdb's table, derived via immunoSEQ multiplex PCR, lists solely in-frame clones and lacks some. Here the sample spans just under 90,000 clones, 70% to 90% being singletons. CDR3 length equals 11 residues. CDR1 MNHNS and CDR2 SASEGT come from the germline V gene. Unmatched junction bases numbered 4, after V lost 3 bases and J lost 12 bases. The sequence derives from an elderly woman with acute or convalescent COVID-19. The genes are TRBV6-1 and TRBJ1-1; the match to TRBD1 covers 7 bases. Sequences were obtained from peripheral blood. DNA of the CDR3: TGTGCCAGCAGTGATAGACAGGGAACTTTCTTT. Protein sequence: CASSDRQGTFF.